This T cell receptor (beta chain) was sequenced for a study of blood T cell repertoires in COVID-19. Study-level background: Acute and convalescent COVID-19 samples came from the United States, Italy and Spain. T cells, B-cell-depleted T cells, or PBMCs provided the cDNA or gDNA that served as material.

Per the original methods: Estimation of nucleated cell counts relied on the amplification of reference gene primers. Libraries were prepared by immunoSEQ multiplex PCR; TCRdb keeps only in-frame clonotypes and omits some of them. The V and J calls and clone size are taken from that table; D and trimming were inferred from the DNA. The sample carries more than 200,000 clones, about nine tenths recorded once. Germline lookup yields CDR1 MNHNS and CDR2 SASEGT. The CDR3 consists of 14 residues. The germline V and J ends were trimmed by 2 bases and 0 bases, with 5 bases remaining between them. The genes are TRBV6-1 and TRBJ1-3, with D unresolved. This receptor was obtained from an older woman with acute or convalescent COVID-19. Sequenced: peripheral blood. As DNA, the CDR3 is TGTGCCAGCAGTGAAACTCTCTCTGGAAACACCATATATTTT. This sequence encodes CASSETLSGNTIYF.